This passage covers 20 T cell receptor beta chains from one sample sequenced in a study of chemoradiotherapy in HPV16-positive cancers. The method was immunoSEQ multiplex PCR; TCRdb's version includes in-frame clones alone and lacks a portion of them. The sample has roughly 12,000 clones; about two thirds are singletons. The specimen was taken from a patient who underwent chemoradiotherapy. The receptors were sampled from a human donor with HPV-associated anogenital cancer.

This chain uses TRBV9 with TRBJ1-3; a possible D gene is TRBD1 (5 bases). Germline V gene sequence: CDR1 SGDLS, CDR2 YYNGEE. Trimming took off 3 bases at V and 0 bases at J, with 16 bases between the two ends. The CDR3 runs 17 residues. CDR3 sequence reads: CASSEEAWDYSGNTIYF. The DNA of the CDR3 is TGTGCCAGCAGCGAGGAGGCGTGGGACTACTCTGGAAACACCATATATTTT.

The gene calls are TRBV28 and TRBJ1-1; 7 bases line up with TRBD1. CDR3 size: 15 residues. Trimming removed 6 bases from V and 0 bases from J; junction bases left unmatched: 7. Germline CDR1 is MDHEN and CDR2 is SYDVKM. The CDR3 sequence: CASRPGTAMNTEAFF. In DNA, the CDR3 is TGTGCCAGCAGACCCGGGACAGCCATGAACACTGAAGCTTTCTTT.

The chain employs TRBV19 and TRBJ2-1, with 9 positions matching TRBD2. The CDR3 has 20 residues. Germline V gene sequence: CDR1 LNHDA, CDR2 SQIVND (reference sequence). V lost 5 bases, J lost 0 bases, and 17 bases stayed unmatched. This CDR3 is CASSFSGTSLTGGSYNEQFF. The CDR3 region has the DNA TGTGCCAGTAGTTTTTCCGGGACTAGCCTTACCGGGGGCTCCTACAATGAGCAGTTCTTC.

This chain uses TRBV13 with TRBJ2-5; TRBD1 might be the D (5 bases). The CDR3 contains 14 residues. The V gene lost 0 bases and the J gene lost 3 bases, with 8 bases spanning the gap. Germline V gene sequence: CDR1 PRHDT, CDR2 FYEKMQ (reference sequence). CDR3 nucleotides: TGTGCCAGCAGCTTAGGAGGGGCCGAAGAGACCCAGTACTTC. As protein: CASSLGGAEETQYF.

The CDR3 sequence: CASSLQATGRYEQYF. Written as DNA, the CDR3 is TGTGCCAGCAGCTTGCAGGCTACCGGAAGGTACGAGCAGTACTTC. V is TRBV5-5 and J is TRBJ2-7; D gene ambiguous. The CDR3 is 15 residues long. Germline V gives CDR1 SGHKS, CDR2 YYEKEE (reference sequence). V was trimmed by 1 base and J by 4 bases, leaving 15 bases between them.

The CDR3 here is CASSKEERYGYTF. CDR3 bases: TGTGCCAGCAGCAAAGAGGAGAGATATGGCTACACCTTC. The chain has TRBV21-1 and TRBJ1-2. TRBV21-1 is listed as a pseudogene. The CDR3 runs to 13 residues.

This rearrangement joins TRBV4-3 to TRBJ2-3; D tentatively fits TRBD1 or TRBD2 (5 bases each). Germline assignment: CDR1 LGHNA and CDR2 YSLEER. The length of the CDR3 is 14 residues. V gave up 4 bases and J gave up 2 bases, with 10 bases separating them. The CDR3 nucleotides are TGCGCCAGCAGCCCTACGGGGCCCACAGATACGCAGTATTTT. Protein product: CASSPTGPTDTQYF.

The chain joins TRBV2 to TRBJ1-1; 12 bases match TRBD1. The junction had 7 bases not matched to a gene; V was cut back by 4 bases and J by 1 base. The germline V gene encodes CDR1 SNHLY and CDR2 FYNNEI. This CDR3 has 17 residues. DNA for the CDR3: TGTGCCAGCAGTGTCCGGGACAGGGGGCCTGGGAACACTGAAGCTTTCTTT. It encodes CASSVRDRGPGNTEAFF. Complete variable domain (other parts from reference TRBV2 and TRBJ1-1): EPEVTQTPSHQVTQMGQEVILRCVPISNHLYFYWYRQILGQKVEFLVSFYNNEISEKSEIFDDQFSVERPDGSNFTLKIRSTKLEDSAMYFCASSVRDRGPGNTEAFFGQGTRLTVV.

The chain links TRBV28 to TRBJ2-1; 12 bases align to TRBD2. Germline loops: CDR1 MDHEN, CDR2 SYDVKM. The CDR3 sequence is 16 residues long. V shed 5 bases, J shed 9 bases, and the junction held 11 bases outside the gene matches. The CDR3 is CASSHLAGGGFGEQFF. The CDR3 DNA follows: TGTGCCAGCAGTCACCTAGCGGGAGGGGGGTTTGGTGAGCAGTTCTTC.

This clone showed up just a few times. The chain employs TRBV7-2 and TRBJ1-2; D unresolved. The V gene's germline CDR1 is SGHTA and CDR2 FQGNSA. The CDR3 has 14 residues. V gave up 0 bases and J gave up 1 base, with 6 bases separating them. The CDR3 region is CASSLAGNNYGYTF. In nucleotides, the CDR3 is TGTGCCAGCAGCTTAGCCGGGAATAACTATGGCTACACCTTC.

This clone is medium-sized within its sample. J is TRBJ2-7 and V is TRBV4-1; the D gene is possibly TRBD1 (6 bases). Germline lookup yields CDR1 MGHRA and CDR2 YSYEKL. This CDR3 comprises 16 residues. The V gene lost 0 bases and the J gene lost 1 base, with 13 bases spanning the gap. CDR3 DNA: TGCGCCAGCAGCCAAGAAGGGACATTGGGGTCCTACGAGCAGTACTTC. Its translation is CASSQEGTLGSYEQYF.

This rearrangement joins TRBV9 to TRBJ2-1; D call uncertain. With 0 bases removed from V and 6 bases from J, the gap between germline ends came to 10 bases. CDR1 is SGDLS, CDR2 YYNGEE, per germline. The CDR3 is 14 amino acids. CDR3 in DNA: TGTGCCAGCAGCGTAGGGATCTCTGGCAATGAGCAGTTCTTC. This sequence encodes CASSVGISGNEQFF.

The chain is built from TRBV7-9 and TRBJ1-5, with D maybe TRBD1 (6 bases). CDR3 length: 15 amino acids. The ends were cut back, 3 bases at V and 1 base at J, with 10 bases in the middle. The germline gives CDR1 SEHNR, CDR2 FQNEAQ (reference sequence). This CDR3 reads CASSFRGESNQPQHF. CDR3 DNA: TGTGCCAGCAGCTTTAGGGGGGAAAGCAATCAGCCCCAGCATTTT.

The chain employs TRBV4-3 and TRBJ1-1; D ambiguous. V shed 0 bases and J shed 4 bases, with 12 bases lying between them. The germline gives CDR1 LGHNA, CDR2 YSLEER. This CDR3 has 15 residues. CDR3 amino acids: CASSQDLNVGTEAFF. The CDR3 nucleotides are TGCGCCAGCAGCCAAGATCTCAACGTGGGCACTGAAGCTTTCTTT.

The CDR3, as DNA: TGTGCCAGCAGTTCGACGGCTACCTACGAGCAGTACTTC. This encodes CASSSTATYEQYF. The rearrangement uses TRBV28 and TRBJ2-7; D call uncertain. Trimming cost V 4 bases and J 2 bases, with 9 bases left between them. From germline, CDR1 is MDHEN and CDR2 SYDVKM. This CDR3 has 13 residues.

CDR3 in amino acids: CSAREGETQYF. The CDR3, as DNA: TGCAGTGCTAGAGAAGGAGAGACCCAGTACTTC. V is TRBV20-1 and J is TRBJ2-5; D ambiguous. CDR1 is DFQATT, CDR2 SNEGSKA, per germline (reference sequence). The CDR3 totals 11 residues. The V end was cut by 0 bases, the J end by 4 bases, with 3 bases between.

This chain links TRBV2 with TRBJ2-1; 14 nucleotides line up with TRBD2. CDR1 is SNHLY, CDR2 FYNNEI, per germline. This CDR3 has 15 residues. V lost 3 bases and J lost 6; bases outside the gene matches: 1. The CDR3 loop reads CASSEGTSGSNEQFF. The CDR3 DNA sequence: TGTGCCAGCAGTGAGGGGACTAGCGGGAGCAATGAGCAGTTCTTC.

V gene TRBV7-9 combines with J gene TRBJ2-1; TRBD2 agrees at 13 bases. The CDR3 contains 15 residues. Germline CDR1 and CDR2: SEHNR and FQNEAQ (reference sequence). V was pared by 6 bases and J by 6 bases, with 5 bases of the junction left unmatched. The CDR3 protein is CASRSTSGRSNEQFF. The CDR3 nucleotides are TGTGCCAGCAGGTCGACTAGCGGGAGGAGCAATGAGCAGTTCTTC.

This chain joins TRBV27 and TRBJ2-2; TRBD1 aligns across 8 bases. The CDR3 contains 15 residues. V shed 0 bases and J 6 bases; nucleotides not matched to a gene: 3. Germline V gene data show CDR1 as MNHEY and CDR2 as SMNVEV (reference sequence). CDR3 residues: CASSLSPDRAGELFF. CDR3 DNA sequence: TGTGCCAGCAGTTTATCCCCGGACAGGGCCGGGGAGCTGTTTTTT.

This sequence joins TRBV5-4 and TRBJ2-1; 11 bases align to TRBD1. Germline assignment: CDR1 SGHNT and CDR2 YYREEE (reference sequence). This CDR3 contains 16 residues. V lost 3 bases to trimming and J lost 8 bases; unmatched junction nucleotides: 10. Here the CDR3 DNA reads TGTGCCAGCAGCTCGACCGGGACAGGGGGGGACTATGAGCAGTTCTTC. The encoded protein is CASSSTGTGGDYEQFF.